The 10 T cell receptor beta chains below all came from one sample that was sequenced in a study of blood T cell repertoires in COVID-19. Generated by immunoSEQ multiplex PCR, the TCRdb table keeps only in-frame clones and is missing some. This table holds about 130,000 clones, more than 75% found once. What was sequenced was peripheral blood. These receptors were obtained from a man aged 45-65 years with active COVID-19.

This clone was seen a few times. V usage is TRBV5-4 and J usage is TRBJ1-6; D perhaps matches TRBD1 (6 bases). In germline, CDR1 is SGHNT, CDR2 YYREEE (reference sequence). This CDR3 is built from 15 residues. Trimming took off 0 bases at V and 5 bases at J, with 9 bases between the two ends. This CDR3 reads CASSLGTVDNSPLHF. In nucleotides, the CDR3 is TGTGCCAGCAGCTTGGGGACAGTGGATAATTCACCCCTCCACTTT.

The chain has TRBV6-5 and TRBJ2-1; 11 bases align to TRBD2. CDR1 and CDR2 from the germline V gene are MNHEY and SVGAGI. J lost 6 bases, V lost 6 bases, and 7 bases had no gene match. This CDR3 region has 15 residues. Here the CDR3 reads CASRLAGGLGNEQFF. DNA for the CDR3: TGTGCCAGCAGGCTAGCGGGAGGCTTGGGCAATGAGCAGTTCTTC.

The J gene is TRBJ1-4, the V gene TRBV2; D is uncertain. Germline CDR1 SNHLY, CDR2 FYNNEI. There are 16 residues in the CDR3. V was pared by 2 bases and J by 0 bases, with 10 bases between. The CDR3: CASSEKQLATNEKLFF. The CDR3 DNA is TGTGCCAGCAGTGAAAAACAGCTTGCAACTAATGAAAAACTGTTTTTT.

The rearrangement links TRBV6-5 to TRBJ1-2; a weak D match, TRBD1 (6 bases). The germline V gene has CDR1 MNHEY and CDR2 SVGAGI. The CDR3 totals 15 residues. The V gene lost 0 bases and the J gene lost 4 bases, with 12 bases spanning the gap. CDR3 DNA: TGTGCCAGCAGTTACTCGGCAGGGGATCGCTATGGCTACACCTTC. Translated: CASSYSAGDRYGYTF.

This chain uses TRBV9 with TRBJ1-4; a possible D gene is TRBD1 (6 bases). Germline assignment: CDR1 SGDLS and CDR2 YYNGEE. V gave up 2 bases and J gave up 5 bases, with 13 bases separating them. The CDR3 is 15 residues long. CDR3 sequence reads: CASSVQQGPNEKLFF. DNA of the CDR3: TGTGCCAGCAGCGTCCAACAGGGCCCAAATGAAAAACTGTTTTTT. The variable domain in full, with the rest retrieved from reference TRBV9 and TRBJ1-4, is DSGVTQTPKHLITATGQRVTLRCSPRSGDLSVYWYQQSLDQGLQFLIQYYNGEERAKGNILERFSAQQFPDLHSELNLSSLELGDSALYFCASSVQQGPNEKLFFGSGTQLSVL.

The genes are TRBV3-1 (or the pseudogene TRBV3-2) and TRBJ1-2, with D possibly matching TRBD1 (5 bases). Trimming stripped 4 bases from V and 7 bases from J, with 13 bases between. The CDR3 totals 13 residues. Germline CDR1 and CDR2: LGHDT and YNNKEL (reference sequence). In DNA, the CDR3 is TGTGCCAGCAGCCCTAACAGGCAGGTTGGCTACACCTTC. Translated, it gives CASSPNRQVGYTF.

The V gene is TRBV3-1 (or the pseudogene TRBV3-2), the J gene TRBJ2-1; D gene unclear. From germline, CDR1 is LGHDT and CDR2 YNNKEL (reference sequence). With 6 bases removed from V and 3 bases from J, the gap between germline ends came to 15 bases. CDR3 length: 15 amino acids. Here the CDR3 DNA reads TGTGCCAGCAGTACTCACCCGGAGTTCTACAATGAGCAGTTCTTC. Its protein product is CASSTHPEFYNEQFF.

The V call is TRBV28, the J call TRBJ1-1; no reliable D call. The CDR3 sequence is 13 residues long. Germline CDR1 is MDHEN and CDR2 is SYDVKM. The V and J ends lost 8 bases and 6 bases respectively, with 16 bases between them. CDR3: CASRSRPQPEAFF. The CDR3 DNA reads TGTGCCAGCCGCTCGCGGCCGCAGCCTGAAGCTTTCTTT.

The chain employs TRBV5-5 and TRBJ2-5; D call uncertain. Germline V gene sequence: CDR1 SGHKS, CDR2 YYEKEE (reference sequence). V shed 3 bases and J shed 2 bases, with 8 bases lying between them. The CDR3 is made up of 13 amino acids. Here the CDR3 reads CASSSAVQETQYF. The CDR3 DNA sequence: TGTGCCAGCAGCTCGGCGGTACAAGAGACCCAGTACTTC.

The CDR3 coding sequence is TGTGCCAGCAGCTTAGCGGACAGTTACAATGAGCAGTTCTTC. This encodes CASSLADSYNEQFF. The rearrangement uses TRBV11-2 and TRBJ2-1; tentative D call: TRBD1 (6 bases). Trimming cost V 1 base and J 4 bases, with 8 bases left between them. The CDR3 length is 14 residues. Per germline, CDR1 SGHAT and CDR2 FQNNGV. Based on the CDR3 plus reference TRBV11-2 and TRBJ2-1, the full variable domain is EAGVAQSPRYKIIEKRQSVAFWCNPISGHATLYWYQQILGQGPKLLIQFQNNGVVDDSQLPKDRFSAERLKGVDSTLKIQPAKLEDSAVYLCASSLADSYNEQFFGPGTRLTVL.